This T cell receptor (beta chain) originates from a study of blood T cell repertoires in COVID-19. V was trimmed by 3 bases and J by 3 bases, leaving 19 bases between them. The length of the CDR3 is 17 residues. Germline loops: CDR1 SGHDT, CDR2 YYEEEE. Seattle patient enrollment occurred during active infection, with longitudinal follow-up thereafter. Per the original data handling: Amplified reference gene primers provided the basis for estimating nucleated cell counts. Some clones are missing from TCRdb's copy, which holds only in-frame ones; the method was immunoSEQ multiplex PCR. The V and J calls and clone size are taken from that table; D and trimming were inferred from the DNA. This table holds 300,000 to 450,000 clones, roughly nine tenths found once.

Sequencing used peripheral blood. The chain links TRBV5-6 to TRBJ1-5; possible D gene TRBD1, 6 bases. The clonotype originates from a woman aged 60-70 years with COVID-19, enrolled during active disease. In nucleotides, the CDR3 is TGTGCCAGCAGCTCGAACAGGGAGAGGGGATTCAATCAGCCCCAGCATTTT. Translated, it gives CASSSNRERGFNQPQHF.